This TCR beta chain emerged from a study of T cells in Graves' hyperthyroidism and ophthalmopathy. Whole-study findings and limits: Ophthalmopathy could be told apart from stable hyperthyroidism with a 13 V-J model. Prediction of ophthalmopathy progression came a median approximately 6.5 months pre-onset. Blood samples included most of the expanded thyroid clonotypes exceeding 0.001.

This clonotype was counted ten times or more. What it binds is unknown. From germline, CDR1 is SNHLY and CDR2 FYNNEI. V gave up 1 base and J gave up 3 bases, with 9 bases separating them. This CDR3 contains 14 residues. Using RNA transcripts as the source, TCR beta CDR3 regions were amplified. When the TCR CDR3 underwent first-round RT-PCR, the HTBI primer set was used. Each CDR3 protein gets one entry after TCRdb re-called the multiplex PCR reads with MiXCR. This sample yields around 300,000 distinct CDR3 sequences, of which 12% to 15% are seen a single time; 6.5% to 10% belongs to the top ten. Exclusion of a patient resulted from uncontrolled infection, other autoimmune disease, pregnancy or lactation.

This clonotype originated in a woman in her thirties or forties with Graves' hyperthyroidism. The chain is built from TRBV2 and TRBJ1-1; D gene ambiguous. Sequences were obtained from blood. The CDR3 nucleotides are TGTGCCAGCAGTGAAGTGGCCCAGGACACTGAAGCTTTCTTT. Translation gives CASSEVAQDTEAFF.